This paragraph covers one TCR beta chain sequence. The antigen is undetermined. The sample originates from a study of CD8+ T cells in alopecia areata. Study conclusions and caveats: Normal skin's resident alphabeta T cells are also sequenced in scalp samples.

Sorting separated CD4+ and CD8+ T cells out of PBMCs. Germline values: CDR1 SGHNT, CDR2 YYREEE (reference sequence). Losses at the gene ends were 4 bases for V and 0 bases for J; bases not matched to a gene: 10. The CDR3 covers 18 residues. cDNA serving as the sequencing template came from extracted, reverse transcribed RNA. Some clones are missing from TCRdb's copy, which holds only in-frame ones; the method was immunoSEQ multiplex PCR. The sample includes 130,000 to 150,000 clones, about two thirds seen only once; the top ten take 36%. This clonotype originated in a human donor in good health. The sequencing sample was made of CD8+ T cells sorted from blood. V gene TRBV5-4 combines with J gene TRBJ2-3, with 11 bases aligning to TRBD2. CDR3 sequence (DNA): TGTGCCAGCAGCGGCGGGACTAGCGGTCCCGCTAGCACAGATACGCAGTATTTT. Its protein is CASSGGTSGPASTDTQYF.